This TCR beta chain was observed in a study of blood T cell repertoires in COVID-19. Between the trimmed V and J ends, which lost 7 bases and 4 bases, there was a span of 13 bases. This CDR3 is built from 13 residues. CDR1 is MGHDK and CDR2 is SYGVNS in the germline V gene. In the original workflow: Reference gene primer amplification yielded estimated nucleated cell counts. Only in-frame clones appear in the TCRdb table, and some are missing; sequencing was by immunoSEQ multiplex PCR. Clonal size and the V and J genes are those of that table, whereas D and trimming came from the DNA. The repertoire includes 250,000 to 350,000 clones, 88% of them detected once, and roughly 4% sits in the top ten.

The sample consisted of peripheral blood. This clonotype was obtained from a woman in her fifties or sixties with active or convalescent COVID-19. V and J are TRBV25-1 and TRBJ1-1, with a possible D match to TRBD1 (6 bases). The CDR3: CASIPTGSTEAFF. The CDR3 nucleotides are TGTGCCAGCATCCCGACAGGATCCACTGAAGCTTTCTTT.